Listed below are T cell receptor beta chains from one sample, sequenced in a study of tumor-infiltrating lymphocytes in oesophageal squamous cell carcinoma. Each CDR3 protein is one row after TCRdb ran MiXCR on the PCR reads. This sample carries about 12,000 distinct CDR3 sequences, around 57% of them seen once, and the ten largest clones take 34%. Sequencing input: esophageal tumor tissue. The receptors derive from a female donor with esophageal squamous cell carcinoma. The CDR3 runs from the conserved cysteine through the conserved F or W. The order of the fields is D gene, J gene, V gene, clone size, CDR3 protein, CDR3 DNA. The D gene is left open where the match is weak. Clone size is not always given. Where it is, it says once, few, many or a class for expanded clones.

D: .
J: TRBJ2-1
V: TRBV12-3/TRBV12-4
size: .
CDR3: CASSYRADNSPLHF
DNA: TGTGCCAGCAGTTACAGAGCTGATAATTCACCCCTCCACTTC

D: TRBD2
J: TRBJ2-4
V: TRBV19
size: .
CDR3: CASSPGLANIQYF
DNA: TGTGCCAGTAGTCCGGGACTAGCTAACATTCAGTACTTC

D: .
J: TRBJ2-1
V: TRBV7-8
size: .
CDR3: CASSIGSLGDEQFF
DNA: TGTGCCAGCAGCATAGGATCGCTTGGGGATGAGCAGTTCTTC

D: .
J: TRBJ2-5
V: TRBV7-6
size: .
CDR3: CAIRRTPQETQYF
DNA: TGTGCTATAAGGAGGACGCCACAAGAGACCCAGTACTTC

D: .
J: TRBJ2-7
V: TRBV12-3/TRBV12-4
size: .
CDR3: CASSPSRYSYNEQYF
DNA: TGTGCCAGCAGCCCATCGCGCTACTCCTACAATGAGCAGTACTTC

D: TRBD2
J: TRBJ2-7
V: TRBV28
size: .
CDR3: CASDSLSGTSYEQYF
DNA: TGTGCCAGTGACAGCTTAAGCGGGACGTCCTACGAGCAGTACTTC

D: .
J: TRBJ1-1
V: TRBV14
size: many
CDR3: CASSRTGSSLAFF
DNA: TGTGCCAGCAGCCGTACAGGGAGTTCTTTGGCTTTCTTT

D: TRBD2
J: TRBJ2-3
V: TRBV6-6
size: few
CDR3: CASTRSGGHADTQYF
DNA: TGTGCCAGCACCAGAAGCGGGGGGCACGCAGATACGCAGTATTTT

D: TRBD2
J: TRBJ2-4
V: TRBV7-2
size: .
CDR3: CASSLQAGAHLESHNEQYF
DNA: TGTGCCAGCAGCCTCCAAGCGGGGGCCCACCTAGAATCCCACAATGAGCAGTACTTC

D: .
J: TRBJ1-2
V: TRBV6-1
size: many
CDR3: CASSPTWGNYGYTF
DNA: TGTGCCAGCAGTCCCACCTGGGGGAACTATGGCTACACCTTC

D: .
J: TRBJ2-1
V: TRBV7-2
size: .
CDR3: CASSLVWGADNEQFF
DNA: TGTGCCAGCAGCTTAGTATGGGGAGCCGACAATGAGCAGTTCTTC

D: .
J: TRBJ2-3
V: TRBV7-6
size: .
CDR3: CVLGTPSTDTQYF
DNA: TGTGTATTGGGGACCCCGAGCACAGATACGCAGTATTTT

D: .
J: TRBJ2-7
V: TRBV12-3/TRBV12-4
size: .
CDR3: CASSLKVETAQYF
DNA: TGTGCCAGCAGTTTAAAGGTCGAGACGGCGCAGTACTTC

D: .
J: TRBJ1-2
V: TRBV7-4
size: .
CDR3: CASSSQVDGYTF
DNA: TGTGCCAGCAGCTCCCAGGTGGATGGCTACACCTTC

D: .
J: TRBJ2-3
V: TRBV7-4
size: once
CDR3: CASSPMGVSTDTQYF
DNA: TGTGCCAGCAGCCCCATGGGGGTTTCCACAGATACGCAGTATTTT

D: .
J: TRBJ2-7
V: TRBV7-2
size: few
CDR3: CASSTKAGTPYEQYF
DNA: TGTGCCAGCAGCACAAAAGCCGGGACGCCCTACGAGCAGTACTTC

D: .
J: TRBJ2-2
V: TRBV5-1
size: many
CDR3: CASSSTALGRELFF
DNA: TGCGCCAGCAGCTCGACGGCCTTAGGGAGGGAGCTGTTTTTT